The subject of this entry is one TCR beta chain. The CDR3 runs to 15 residues. V gave up 4 bases and J gave up 0 bases; unmatched junction bases: 4. CDR1 MNHEY and CDR2 SVGEGT come from the germline V gene. These data come from a study of control samples from healthy donors and cancer patients. Sequenced by immunoSEQ multiplex PCR; TCRdb stores in-frame clones only, minus some. Of around 150,000 clones listed, 85% to 95% are singletons. The receptor was isolated from a woman between 35 and 50 years old in good health. The chain links TRBV6-2 or TRBV6-3 to TRBJ1-2, with 8 nucleotides matching TRBD1. Source material: blood. CDR3 nucleotide sequence: TGTGCCAGCAGTTGGGGACAGGCCACTAACTATGGCTACACCTTC. Its translation is CASSWGQATNYGYTF.